Below, 15 T cell receptor beta chains from the same sample are listed, as sequenced in a study of cytomegalovirus exposure and HLA in healthy donors. 13 Jbeta primers and 60 Vbeta primers were used for the PCR. Sequencing was performed with immunoSEQ multiplex PCR; in TCRdb, only in-frame clones are kept and a portion is missing. The table includes over 100,000 clones, more than 60% detected once. The sequenced sample was PBMCs. Receptors were obtained from a man younger than 35 in good health and CMV-seronegative.

This clone was picked up one time. The gene calls are TRBV6-5 and TRBJ2-2; D is uncertain. V lost 5 bases, J lost 8 bases, and 9 bases lay in between. The germline V gene encodes CDR1 MNHEY and CDR2 SVGAGI. This CDR3 has 12 residues. CDR3 protein: CASSPLRGELFF. CDR3 in DNA: TGTGCCAGCAGTCCGCTCAGGGGGGAGCTGTTTTTT.

The chain employs TRBV21-1 and TRBJ2-3; the table's D gene call, TRBD1, was not cross checked with the DNA. TRBV21-1 is deemed a pseudogene. CDR3 size: 13 residues. DNA of the CDR3: TGTGCCAGCAGCCCCCCAGGGACAGATACGCAGTATTTT. Residues: CASSPPGTDTQYF.

The genes are TRBV30 and TRBJ1-4; TRBD1 is a possible D gene (5 bases). Between the trimmed V and J ends, which lost 8 bases and 4 bases, there was a span of 11 bases. Germline assignment: CDR1 GTSNPN and CDR2 SVGIG (reference sequence). The CDR3 has 12 amino acids. This CDR3 is CAQTENNEKLFF. CDR3 in DNA: TGTGCCCAGACAGAGAATAATGAAAAACTGTTTTTT.

The gene calls are TRBV28 and TRBJ1-4, with 8 nucleotides matching TRBD1. Germline CDR1 reads MDHEN; CDR2 reads SYDVKM. The CDR3 has 23 amino acids. The V gene end was trimmed by 0 bases and the J gene end by 1 base; junction bases not matched to a gene: 22. Written as DNA, the CDR3 is TGTGCCAGCAGTTTATGCATTGGAGGCTTCCGGGACAGGCCAAGGGAAACTAATGAAAAACTGTTTTTT. It is translated as CASSLCIGGFRDRPRETNEKLFF.

The chain is built from TRBV6-6 and TRBJ1-1; D perhaps matches TRBD1 (5 bases). Trimming stripped 5 bases from V and 8 bases from J, with 15 bases between. Germline CDR1 MNHNY, CDR2 SVGAGI (reference sequence). This CDR3 is 13 amino acids long. The CDR3 nucleotides are TGTGCCAGCAGTCCCCAAGGGGCGACCGAAGCTTTCTTT. This gives the protein CASSPQGATEAFF.

V and J are TRBV6-1 and TRBJ1-6, with 11 bases matching TRBD1. CDR1 and CDR2 (germline): MNHNS, SASEGT. After removal of 4 bases from V and 9 bases from J, the junction contained 5 bases not matched to a gene. CDR3 length: 15 amino acids. CDR3 in DNA: TGTGCCAGCAGTGCCCGGACAGGGGGCAGTTCACCCCTCCACTTT. This translates into CASSARTGGSSPLHF.

The chain carries TRBV30 and TRBJ1-3; no reliable D call. The CDR3 is made up of 13 amino acids. Trimming pared 6 bases from V and 1 base from J, leaving 10 bases between. CDR1 is GTSNPN and CDR2 is SVGIG in the germline V gene (reference sequence). Written as DNA, the CDR3 is TGTGCCTGTCAAGGGAGTTCTGGAAACACCATATATTTT. Translation: CACQGSSGNTIYF.

This clone was seen more than once but under ten times. The V and J genes are TRBV2 and TRBJ2-3, with 7 bases lining up with TRBD1. Losses at the gene ends were 11 bases for V and 0 bases for J; bases not matched to a gene: 11. The germline V gene encodes CDR1 SNHLY and CDR2 FYNNEI. The CDR3 spans 15 residues. The CDR3 region has the DNA TGTGCCTCAAGAACAGGGGCCGCTAGCACAGATACGCAGTATTTT. Protein sequence: CASRTGAASTDTQYF.

The sample holds one count of this clone. In nucleotides, the CDR3 is TGTGCCTGGAAAAGGACAGGTGGGGCCACAGATACGCAGTATTTT. It is translated as CAWKRTGGATDTQYF. This rearrangement joins TRBV30 to TRBJ2-3; TRBD1 matches at 7 bases. Germline values: CDR1 GTSNPN, CDR2 SVGIG (reference sequence). There are 15 residues in the CDR3. Trimming cost V 4 bases and J 2 bases; bases outside gene matches: 9.

This chain connects TRBV5-1 to TRBJ1-1; no definite D call. CDR3 length: 14 amino acids. The V and J ends lost 4 bases and 1 base respectively, with 11 bases between them. Germline values: CDR1 SGHRS, CDR2 YFSETQ. The CDR3 nucleotides are TGCGCCAGCAGCCTGGCTCAGTGGAACACTGAAGCTTTCTTT. This translates into CASSLAQWNTEAFF.

The V and J genes are TRBV4-1 and TRBJ2-1; D is uncertain. Germline V gene data show CDR1 as MGHRA and CDR2 as YSYEKL. This CDR3 is 15 amino acids long. V gave up 0 bases and J gave up 4 bases, with 10 bases separating them. CDR3 protein: CASSQDDREYNEQFF. CDR3 sequence (DNA): TGCGCCAGCAGCCAAGATGATCGCGAATACAATGAGCAGTTCTTC.

This chain joins TRBV19 and TRBJ2-3, with 8 positions matching TRBD2. The CDR3 sequence is 16 residues long. CDR1 LNHDA and CDR2 SQIVND come from the germline V gene (reference sequence). J lost 3 bases, V lost 6 bases, and 11 bases had no gene match. The CDR3 loop reads CASSSSGSGITDTQYF. The CDR3, as DNA: TGTGCCAGTAGCAGTAGTGGTAGCGGGATTACAGATACGCAGTATTTT. The complete variable domain, with remaining parts taken from reference TRBV19 and TRBJ2-3, reads DGGITQSPKYLFRKEGQNVTLSCEQNLNHDAMYWYRQDPGQGLRLIYYSQIVNDFQKGDIAEGYSVSREKKESFPLTVTSAQKNPTAFYLCASSSSGSGITDTQYFGPGTRLTVL.

This clone was detected a few times. This chain joins TRBV6-5 and TRBJ1-4; 7 nucleotides agree with TRBD1. Germline-derived CDR1 and CDR2 are MNHEY and SVGAGI. V lost 6 bases and J lost 8; bases outside the gene matches: 9. The CDR3 contains 14 residues. Written as DNA, the CDR3 is TGTGCCAGCAGGCTTGACAGGGTTGGGGAAAAACTGTTTTTT. Protein sequence: CASRLDRVGEKLFF.

This chain connects TRBV18 to TRBJ2-7, with 9 bases aligning to TRBD1. J gave up 4 bases and V 6 bases, and 22 bases lay outside the gene matches. The CDR3 is 19 residues long. Per the germline V gene, CDR1 is KGHSH and CDR2 is LQKENI. CDR3 sequence reads: CASSSTAWDRVLFVYEQYF. The CDR3 coding sequence is TGTGCCAGCTCCTCCACCGCTTGGGACAGGGTACTATTCGTTTACGAGCAGTACTTC. The complete variable domain, with remaining parts taken from reference TRBV18 and TRBJ2-7, reads NAGVMQNPRHLVRRRGQEARLRCSPMKGHSHVYWYRQLPEEGLKFMVYLQKENIIDESGMPKERFSAEFPKEGPSILRIQQVVRGDSAAYFCASSSTAWDRVLFVYEQYFGPGTRLTVT.

J is TRBJ2-1 and V is TRBV6-6; D might be TRBD1 (6 bases). The CDR3 contains 14 residues. CDR1 and CDR2 (germline): MNHNY, SVGAGI (reference sequence). V dropped 6 bases and J dropped 3 bases, with 12 bases sitting between them. In nucleotides, the CDR3 is TGTGCCAGCAGGAGCCGGGACAACTACAATGAGCAGTTCTTC. Its translation: CASRSRDNYNEQFF.